The 4 T cell receptor beta chains given below trace back to one sample, sequenced in a study of cytomegalovirus exposure and HLA in healthy donors. PCR employed 60 Vbeta and 13 Jbeta primers. Clones were sequenced by immunoSEQ multiplex PCR, and TCRdb holds only the in-frame ones, with some missing. The sample has about 150,000 clones, roughly 80% seen once. Material: PBMCs. Receptor source: a middle-aged woman in good health and CMV-seronegative.

This sequence joins TRBV5-4 and TRBJ1-1; 8 bases fit TRBD1. CDR3 length equals 15 residues. The germline V gene encodes CDR1 SGHNT and CDR2 YYREEE (reference sequence). The V segment lost 7 bases and the J segment 4 bases; nucleotides outside the gene matches: 12. The CDR3 bases are TGTGCCAGCGCCCCAGGGGGCGGAATGGGCACTGAAGCTTTCTTT. Its translation is CASAPGGGMGTEAFF.

The chain recombines TRBV6-5 with TRBJ2-7; perhaps TRBD1 as D (6 bases). Germline CDR1 and CDR2: MNHEY and SVGAGI. The CDR3 runs 14 residues. Trimming shortened V by 4 bases and J by 6 bases, and 16 bases separated the two germline ends. This chain's CDR3 is CASSLGQRGSEQYF. Here the CDR3 DNA reads TGTGCCAGCAGTTTAGGACAGAGGGGCTCCGAGCAGTACTTC.

In its sample, this clone was seen once. The chain combines TRBV18 with TRBJ2-7; D not resolved. Germline CDR1 and CDR2: KGHSH and LQKENI. The CDR3 runs to 12 residues. The V gene lost 5 bases and the J gene lost 6 bases, with 11 bases spanning the gap. The CDR3, as DNA: TGTGCCAGCTCAGAGGATTCGGTCGAGCAGTACTTC. Translating it yields CASSEDSVEQYF.

The V gene is TRBV4-1, the J gene TRBJ1-1; 7 nucleotides line up with TRBD1. Trimming at V came to 2 bases and at J to 10 bases, leaving 13 bases not matched to a gene. Germline assignment: CDR1 MGHRA and CDR2 YSYEKL. This CDR3 is 15 amino acids long. CDR3 nucleotide sequence: TGCGCCAGCAGCCAACAGTGGGACAGCTCACCAGTAGCTTTCTTT. Protein sequence: CASSQQWDSSPVAFF.